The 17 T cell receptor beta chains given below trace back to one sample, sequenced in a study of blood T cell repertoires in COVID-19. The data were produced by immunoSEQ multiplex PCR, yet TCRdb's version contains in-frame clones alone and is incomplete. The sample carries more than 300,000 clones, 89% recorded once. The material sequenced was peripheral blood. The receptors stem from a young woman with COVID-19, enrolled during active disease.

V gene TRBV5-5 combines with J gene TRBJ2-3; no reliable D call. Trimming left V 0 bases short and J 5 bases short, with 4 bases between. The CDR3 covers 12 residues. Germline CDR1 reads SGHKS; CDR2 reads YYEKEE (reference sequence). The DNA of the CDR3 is TGTGCCAGCAGCTTGGGAGAAGATACGCAGTATTTT. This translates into CASSLGEDTQYF.

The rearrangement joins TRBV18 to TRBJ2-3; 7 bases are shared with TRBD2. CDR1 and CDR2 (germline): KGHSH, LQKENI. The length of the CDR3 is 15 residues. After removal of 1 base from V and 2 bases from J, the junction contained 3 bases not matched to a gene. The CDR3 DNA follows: TGTGCCAGCTCACCACTGGGACTACCCACAGATACGCAGTATTTT. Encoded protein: CASSPLGLPTDTQYF.

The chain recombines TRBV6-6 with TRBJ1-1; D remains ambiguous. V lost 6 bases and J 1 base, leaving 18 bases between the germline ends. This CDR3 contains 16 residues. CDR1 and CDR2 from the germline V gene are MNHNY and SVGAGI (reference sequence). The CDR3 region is CASSYPPAVSNTEAFF. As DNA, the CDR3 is TGTGCCAGCAGCTACCCCCCCGCGGTGTCGAACACTGAAGCTTTCTTT.

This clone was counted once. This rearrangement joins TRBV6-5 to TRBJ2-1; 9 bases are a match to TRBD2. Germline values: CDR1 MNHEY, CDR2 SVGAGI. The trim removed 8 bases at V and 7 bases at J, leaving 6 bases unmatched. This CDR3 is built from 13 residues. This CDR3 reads CASSSGGWNEQFF. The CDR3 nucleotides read TGTGCCAGCTCCAGCGGGGGGTGGAATGAGCAGTTCTTC.

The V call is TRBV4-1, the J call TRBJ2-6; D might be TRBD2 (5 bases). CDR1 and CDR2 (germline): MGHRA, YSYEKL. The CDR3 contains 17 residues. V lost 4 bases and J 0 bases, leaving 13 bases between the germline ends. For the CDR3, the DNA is TGCGCCAGCAGCCCCGGACTGGCTCTCTCTGGGGCCAACGTCCTGACTTTC. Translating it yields CASSPGLALSGANVLTF.

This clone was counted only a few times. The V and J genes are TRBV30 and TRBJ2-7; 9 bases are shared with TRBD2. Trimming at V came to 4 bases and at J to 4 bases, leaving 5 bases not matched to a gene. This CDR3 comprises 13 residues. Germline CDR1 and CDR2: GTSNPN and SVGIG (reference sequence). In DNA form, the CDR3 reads TGTGCCTGGATCGTGCGGGGGGGGTACGAGCAGTACTTC. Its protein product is CAWIVRGGYEQYF. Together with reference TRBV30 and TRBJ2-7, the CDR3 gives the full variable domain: SQTIHQWPATLVQPVGSPLSLECTVEGTSNPNLYWYRQAAGRGLQLLFYSVGIGQISSEVPQNLSASRPQDRQFILSSKKLLLSDSGFYLCAWIVRGGYEQYFGPGTRLTVT.

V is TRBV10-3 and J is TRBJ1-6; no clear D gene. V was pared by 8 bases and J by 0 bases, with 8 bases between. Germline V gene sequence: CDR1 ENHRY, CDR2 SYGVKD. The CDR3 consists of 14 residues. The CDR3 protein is CAIRGSSYNSPLHF. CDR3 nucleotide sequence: TGTGCCATCCGAGGGAGCTCCTATAATTCACCCCTCCACTTT.

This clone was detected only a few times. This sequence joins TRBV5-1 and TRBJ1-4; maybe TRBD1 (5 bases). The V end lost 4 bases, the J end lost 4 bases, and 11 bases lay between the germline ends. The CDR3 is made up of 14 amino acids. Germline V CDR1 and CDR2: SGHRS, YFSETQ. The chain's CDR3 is CASSLDSRNEKLFF. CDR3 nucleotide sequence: TGCGCCAGCAGCCTAGACAGCCGTAATGAAAAACTGTTTTTT. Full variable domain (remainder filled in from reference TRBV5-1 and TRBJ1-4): KAGVTQTPRYLIKTRGQQVTLSCSPISGHRSVSWYQQTPGQGLQFLFEYFSETQRNKGNFPGRFSGRQFSNSRSEMNVSTLELGDSALYLCASSLDSRNEKLFFGSGTQLSVL.

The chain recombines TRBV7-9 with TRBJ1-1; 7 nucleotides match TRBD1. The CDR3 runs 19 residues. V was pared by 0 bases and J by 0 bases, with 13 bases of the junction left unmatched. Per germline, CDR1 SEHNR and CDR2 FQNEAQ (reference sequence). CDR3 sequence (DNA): TGTGCCAGCAGCTTAGCGGTATCCAGGGGGAGGACCATGAACACTGAAGCTTTCTTT. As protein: CASSLAVSRGRTMNTEAFF.

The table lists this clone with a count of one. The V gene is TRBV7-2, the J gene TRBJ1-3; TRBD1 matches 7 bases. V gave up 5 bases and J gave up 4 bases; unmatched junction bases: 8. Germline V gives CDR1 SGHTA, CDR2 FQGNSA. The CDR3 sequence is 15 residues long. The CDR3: CASSPTAGGGNTIYF. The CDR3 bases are TGTGCCAGCAGCCCTACCGCAGGGGGAGGAAACACCATATATTTT. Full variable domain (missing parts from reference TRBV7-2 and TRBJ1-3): GAGVSQSPSNKVTEKGKDVELRCDPISGHTALYWYRQSLGQGLEFLIYFQGNSAPDKSGLPSDRFSAERTGGSVSTLTIQRTQQEDSAVYLCASSPTAGGGNTIYFGEGSWLTVV.

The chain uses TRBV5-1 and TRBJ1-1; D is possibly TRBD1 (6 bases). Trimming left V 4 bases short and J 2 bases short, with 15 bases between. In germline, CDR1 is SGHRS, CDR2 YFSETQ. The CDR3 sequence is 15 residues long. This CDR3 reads CASSLDSILNTEAFF. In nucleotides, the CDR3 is TGCGCCAGCAGCCTGGACAGTATCCTTAACACTGAAGCTTTCTTT.

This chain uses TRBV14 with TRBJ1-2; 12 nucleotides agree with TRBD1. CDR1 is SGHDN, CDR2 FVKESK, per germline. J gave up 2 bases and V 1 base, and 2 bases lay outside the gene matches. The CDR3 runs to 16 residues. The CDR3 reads CASSQGDRGQNYGYTF. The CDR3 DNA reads TGTGCCAGCAGCCAAGGGGACAGGGGGCAAAACTATGGCTACACCTTC.

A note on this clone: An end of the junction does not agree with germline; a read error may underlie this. CDR3 bases: TGTGCCAGCAGTGGGAGCAGGGGCCCCTTACTCTTC. Its protein is CASSGSRGPLLF. J is TRBJ2-7 and V is TRBV2; a possible D gene is TRBD1 (6 bases). CDR1 SNHLY and CDR2 FYNNEI come from the germline V gene. The length of the CDR3 is 12 residues.

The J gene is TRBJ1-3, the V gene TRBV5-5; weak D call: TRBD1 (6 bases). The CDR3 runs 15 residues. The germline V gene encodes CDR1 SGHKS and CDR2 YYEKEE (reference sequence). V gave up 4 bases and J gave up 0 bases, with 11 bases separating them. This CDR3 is CASSPGHSSGNTIYF. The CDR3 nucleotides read TGTGCCAGCAGCCCGGGACATAGCTCTGGAAACACCATATATTTT.

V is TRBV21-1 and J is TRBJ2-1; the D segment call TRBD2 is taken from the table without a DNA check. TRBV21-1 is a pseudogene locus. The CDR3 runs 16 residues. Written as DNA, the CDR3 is TGTGCCAGCAGCACACAGCGGGGGGGGACCTACAATGAGCAGTTCTTC. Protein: CASSTQRGGTYNEQFF.

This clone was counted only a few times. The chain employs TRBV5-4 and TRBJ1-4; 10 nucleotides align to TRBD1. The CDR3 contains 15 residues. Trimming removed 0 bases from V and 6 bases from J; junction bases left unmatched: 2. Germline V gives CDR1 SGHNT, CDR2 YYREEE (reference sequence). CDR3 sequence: CASSLGGQGDEKLFF. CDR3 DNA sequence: TGTGCCAGCAGCTTGGGAGGACAGGGGGATGAAAAACTGTTTTTT.

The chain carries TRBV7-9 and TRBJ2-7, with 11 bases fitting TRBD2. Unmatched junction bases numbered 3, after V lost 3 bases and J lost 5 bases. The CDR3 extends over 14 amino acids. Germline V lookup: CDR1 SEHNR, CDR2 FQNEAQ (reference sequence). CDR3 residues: CASSLTSGVNEQYF. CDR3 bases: TGTGCCAGCAGCTTGACTAGCGGGGTTAACGAGCAGTACTTC. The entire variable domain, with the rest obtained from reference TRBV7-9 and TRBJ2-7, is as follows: DTGVSQNPRHKITKRGQNVTFRCDPISEHNRLYWYRQTLGQGPEFLTYFQNEAQLEKSRLLSDRFSAERPKGSFSTLEIQRTEQGDSAMYLCASSLTSGVNEQYFGPGTRLTVT.